Listed below are T cell receptor beta chains from one sample, sequenced in a study of identical twins. TCRdb independently ran MiXCR on the 5' RACE reads; one entry per CDR3 protein. Among some 710,000 distinct CDR3 sequences, less than 7% were seen once, and the ten largest hold roughly 1.6%. Material for sequencing was naive T cells sorted from blood. Every receptor here comes from a man aged 18-30 years in good health. Both conserved end residues are part of each CDR3. The D gene is left open where the match is weak. Rows may omit the clone size; those that give it use once, few, many or a size class.

clone_size cdr3_length d_call j_call v_call cdr3_aa cdr3_nt
NA 16 NA TRBJ2-3 TRBV6-5 CASRYFAGASTDTQYF TGTGCCAGCAGATACTTCGCGGGTGCTAGCACAGATACGCAGTATTTT
few 14 NA TRBJ2-4 TRBV11-1 CASSLGAGDNIQYF TGTGCCAGCAGCTTAGGCGCAGGGGACAACATTCAGTACTTC
many 12 NA TRBJ2-1 TRBV3-1 CASSPAQGGQFF TGTGCCAGCAGCCCCGCCCAAGGGGGGCAGTTCTTC
many 17 NA TRBJ2-2 TRBV5-1 CASSFQARGRNTGELFF TGCGCCAGCAGCTTTCAAGCGCGAGGAAGGAACACCGGGGAGCTGTTTTTT
many 19 TRBD2 TRBJ2-3 TRBV16 CASSQSNGRAPFSTDTQYF TGTGCCAGCAGCCAATCGAACGGGAGGGCTCCGTTTAGCACAGATACGCAGTATTTT
many 13 NA TRBJ1-1 TRBV12-3/TRBV12-4 CASTPHPGAEAFF TGTGCCAGCACCCCACATCCGGGGGCTGAAGCTTTCTTT
many 15 TRBD1 TRBJ1-1 TRBV5-1 CASSWNRGRNTEAFF TGCGCCAGCAGCTGGAACAGGGGAAGAAACACTGAAGCTTTCTTT
NA 14 TRBD1 TRBJ1-6 TRBV29-1 CSVLTGTSNSPLHF TGCAGCGTTCTGACAGGGACTTCTAATTCACCCCTCCACTTT
many 14 TRBD1 TRBJ2-1 TRBV12-3/TRBV12-4 CASRGDSTNNEQFF TGTGCCAGCAGGGGGGACAGCACCAACAATGAGCAGTTCTTC
many 14 NA TRBJ2-1 TRBV20-1 CSASQMTSYNEQFF TGCAGTGCTAGTCAGATGACTAGCTACAATGAGCAGTTCTTC
many 13 TRBD2 TRBJ2-7 TRBV28 CASGLAPTYEQYF TGTGCCAGCGGACTAGCGCCTACCTACGAGCAGTACTTC
many 15 TRBD2 TRBJ2-5 TRBV10-3 CAISLRLAEEETQYF TGTGCCATCAGCCTTCGACTAGCGGAGGAAGAGACCCAGTACTTC
few 14 NA TRBJ2-1 TRBV7-2 CASSRGGFGLSVFF TGTGCCAGCAGCCGAGGGGGGTTCGGGCTGTCGGTGTTCTTC
NA 13 TRBD1 TRBJ1-4 TRBV20-1 CSARTGGSEKLFF TGCAGTGCTAGGACAGGGGGCAGCGAAAAACTGTTTTTT
few 16 NA TRBJ2-1 TRBV27 CASSTFLRESYNEQFF TGTGCCAGCAGTACTTTCCTACGGGAGTCCTACAATGAGCAGTTCTTC
few 18 TRBD2 TRBJ2-7 TRBV11-2 CASSYKTSGRVGSYEQYF TGTGCCAGCAGCTACAAGACTAGCGGGAGGGTCGGGTCCTACGAGCAGTACTTC